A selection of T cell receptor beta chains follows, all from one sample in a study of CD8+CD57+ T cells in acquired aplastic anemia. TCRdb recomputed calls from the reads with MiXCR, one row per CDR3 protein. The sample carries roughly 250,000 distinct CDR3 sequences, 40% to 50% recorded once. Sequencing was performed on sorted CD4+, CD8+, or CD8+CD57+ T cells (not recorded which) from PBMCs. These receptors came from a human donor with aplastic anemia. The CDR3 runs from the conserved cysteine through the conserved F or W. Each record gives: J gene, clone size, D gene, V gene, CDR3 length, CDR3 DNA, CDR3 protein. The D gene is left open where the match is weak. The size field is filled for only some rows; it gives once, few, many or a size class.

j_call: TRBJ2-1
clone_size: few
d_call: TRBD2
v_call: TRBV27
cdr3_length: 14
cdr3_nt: TGTGCCACCAGGACTAGCGGGAGTCAAAATGAGCAGTTCTTC
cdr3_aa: CATRTSGSQNEQFF

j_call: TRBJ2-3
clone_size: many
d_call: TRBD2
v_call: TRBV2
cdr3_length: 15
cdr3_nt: TGTGCCCGCAGGGGGACTAGCGGGATCTTATATACGCAGTATTTT
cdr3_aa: CARRGTSGILYTQYF

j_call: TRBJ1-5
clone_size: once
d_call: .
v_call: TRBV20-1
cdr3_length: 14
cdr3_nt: TGCAGTGCTTCCGCGGGACGGAGCAATCAGCCCCAGCATTTT
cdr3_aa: CSASAGRSNQPQHF

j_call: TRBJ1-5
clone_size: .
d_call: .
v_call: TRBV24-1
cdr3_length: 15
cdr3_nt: TGTGCCACCAGTGATGCACAGGGTAGCAATCAGCCCCAGCATTTT
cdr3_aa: CATSDAQGSNQPQHF

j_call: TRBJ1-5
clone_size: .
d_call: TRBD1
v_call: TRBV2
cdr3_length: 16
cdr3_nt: TGTGCCAGCAGCTTACAGGGGGCCCGATCTAATCAGCCCCAGCATTTT
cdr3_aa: CASSLQGARSNQPQHF

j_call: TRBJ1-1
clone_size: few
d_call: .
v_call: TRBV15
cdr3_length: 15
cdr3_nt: TGTGCCACCAGCGAAGAGCTCGGCAGGACCACTGAAGCTTTCTTT
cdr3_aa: CATSEELGRTTEAFF

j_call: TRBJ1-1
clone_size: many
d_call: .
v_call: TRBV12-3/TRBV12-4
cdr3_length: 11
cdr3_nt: TGTGCCAGCAGTTTCCTCACTGAAGCTTTCTTT
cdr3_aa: CASSFLTEAFF

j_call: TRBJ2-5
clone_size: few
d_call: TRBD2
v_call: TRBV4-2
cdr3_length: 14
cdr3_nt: TGTGCCAGCAGCCCCTGGGGGGGAGGAGAGACCCAGTACTTC
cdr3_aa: CASSPWGGGETQYF

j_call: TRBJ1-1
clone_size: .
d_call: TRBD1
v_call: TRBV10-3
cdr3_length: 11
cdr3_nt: TGTGCCATCTCCCAGGGGGCTGAAGCTTTCTTT
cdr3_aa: CAISQGAEAFF

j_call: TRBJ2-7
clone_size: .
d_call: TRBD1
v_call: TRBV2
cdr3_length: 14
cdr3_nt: TGTGCCAGCACTTCCGGGACAGAGACCCACGAGCAGTACTTC
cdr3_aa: CASTSGTETHEQYF

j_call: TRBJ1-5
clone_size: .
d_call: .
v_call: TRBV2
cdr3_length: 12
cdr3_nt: TGTGCCAGCAGGCGAGAACATCAGCCCCAGCATTTT
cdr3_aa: CASRREHQPQHF

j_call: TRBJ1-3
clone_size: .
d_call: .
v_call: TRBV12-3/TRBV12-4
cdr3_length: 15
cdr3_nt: TGTGCCAGCAGTCCCCTAGTACCCTCTGGAAACACCATATATTTT
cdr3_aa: CASSPLVPSGNTIYF

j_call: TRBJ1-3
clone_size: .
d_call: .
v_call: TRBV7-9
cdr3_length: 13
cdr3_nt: TGTGCCAGCAATAGCGGGGGGGGAAACACCATATATTTT
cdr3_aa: CASNSGGGNTIYF

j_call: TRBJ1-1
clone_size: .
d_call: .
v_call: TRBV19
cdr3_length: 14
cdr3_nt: TGTGCCAGTAGTTACAGGTCCATGAACACTGAAGCTTTCTTT
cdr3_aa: CASSYRSMNTEAFF

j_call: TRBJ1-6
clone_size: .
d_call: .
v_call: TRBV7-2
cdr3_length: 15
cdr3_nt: TGTGCCAGCAGCCCGGCTGTCGGACCCAATTCACCCCTCCACTTT
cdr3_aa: CASSPAVGPNSPLHF

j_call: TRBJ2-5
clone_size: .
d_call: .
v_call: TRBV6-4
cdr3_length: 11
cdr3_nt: TGTGCCAGCAGTGACTCCGGGACCCAGTACTTC
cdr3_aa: CASSDSGTQYF

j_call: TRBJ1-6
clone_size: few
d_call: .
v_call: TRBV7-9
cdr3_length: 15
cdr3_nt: TGTGCCAGCAGCTCTACACCCGGGGGTAATTCACCCCTCCACTTT
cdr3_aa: CASSSTPGGNSPLHF

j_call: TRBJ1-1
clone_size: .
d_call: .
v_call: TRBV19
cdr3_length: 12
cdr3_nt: TGTGCCACCTCATGGGGGGTCACTGAAGCTTTCTTT
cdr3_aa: CATSWGVTEAFF

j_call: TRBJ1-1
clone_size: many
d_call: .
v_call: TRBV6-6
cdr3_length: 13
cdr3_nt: TGTGCCAGCAGCCTCAGAGGGGGAGCTGAAGCTTTCTTT
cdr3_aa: CASSLRGGAEAFF

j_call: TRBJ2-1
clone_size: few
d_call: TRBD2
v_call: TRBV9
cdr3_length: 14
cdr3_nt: TGTGCCAGCAGCGTAAGCGGGGGGGCCAATGAGCAGTTCTTC
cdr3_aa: CASSVSGGANEQFF

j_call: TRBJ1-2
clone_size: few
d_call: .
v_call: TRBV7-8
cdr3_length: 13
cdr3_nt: TGTGCCAGCAGTGAATCCCGCAACTATGGCTACACCTTC
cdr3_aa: CASSESRNYGYTF

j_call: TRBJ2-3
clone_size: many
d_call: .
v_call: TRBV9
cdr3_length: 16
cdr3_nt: TGTGCCAGCAGCCTATTAGAGGGGCCCCCCACAGATACGCAGTATTTT
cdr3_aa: CASSLLEGPPTDTQYF

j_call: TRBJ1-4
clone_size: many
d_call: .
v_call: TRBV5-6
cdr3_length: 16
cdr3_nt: TGTGCCAGCAGCTTGGGGAGGGCAGGGGTGCATGAAAAACTGTTTTTT
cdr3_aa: CASSLGRAGVHEKLFF

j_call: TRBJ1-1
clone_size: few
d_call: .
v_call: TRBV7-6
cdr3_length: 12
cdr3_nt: TGTGCCAGCAGCTTAGCGGACAATGAAGCTTTCTTT
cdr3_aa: CASSLADNEAFF

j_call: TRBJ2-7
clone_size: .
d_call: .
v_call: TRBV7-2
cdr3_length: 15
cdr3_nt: TGTGCCAGCAGCCTGGGACGGTCGAGCTCCTACGAGCAGTACTTC
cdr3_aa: CASSLGRSSSYEQYF

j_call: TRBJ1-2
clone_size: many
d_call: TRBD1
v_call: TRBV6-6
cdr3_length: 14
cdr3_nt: TGTGCCAGCATCGTGGGGGACAGGGACTATGGCTACACCTTC
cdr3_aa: CASIVGDRDYGYTF